The 18 T cell receptor beta chains listed next were all sequenced from one sample in a study of blood T cell repertoires in COVID-19. TCRdb keeps only in-frame clones here, not all; method: immunoSEQ multiplex PCR. This table has roughly 220,000 clones, 60% to 85% appearing once. The sample consisted of peripheral blood. Receptor source: a woman in her 70s with acute or convalescent COVID-19.

The V gene is TRBV30, the J gene TRBJ1-3; no definite D call. V was pared by 2 bases and J by 4 bases, with 9 bases between. The germline gives CDR1 GTSNPN, CDR2 SVGIG (reference sequence). The CDR3 spans 13 residues. CDR3 region: CAWSPVAGNTIYF. As DNA, the CDR3 is TGTGCCTGGAGTCCGGTAGCCGGAAACACCATATATTTT.

The chain combines TRBV15 with TRBJ2-7; 7 bases line up with TRBD2. Trimming removed 3 bases from V and 2 bases from J; junction bases left unmatched: 10. The CDR3 runs to 16 residues. Germline-derived CDR1 and CDR2 are LNHNV and YYDKDF (reference sequence). DNA for the CDR3: TGTGCCACCAGCAGCTCCGGGGCTAGCGGAACCTACGAGCAGTACTTC. Its translation: CATSSSGASGTYEQYF.

This chain links TRBV19 with TRBJ1-2; no firm D call. Germline V gene lookup returns CDR1 LNHDA and CDR2 SQIVND (reference sequence). Trimming pared 3 bases from V and 2 bases from J, leaving 7 bases between. The CDR3 is made up of 13 amino acids. CDR3 bases: TGTGCCAGTAGTATCCGGGGAAACTATGGCTACACCTTC. It encodes CASSIRGNYGYTF.

This chain joins TRBV5-1 and TRBJ1-6; 12 nucleotides agree with TRBD1. CDR1 is SGHRS, CDR2 YFSETQ, per germline. The CDR3 contains 15 residues. V lost 0 bases, J lost 14 bases, and 6 bases stayed unmatched. The CDR3 region is CASSLGDRGPGALHF. CDR3 in DNA: TGCGCCAGCAGCTTGGGGGACAGGGGGCCGGGTGCCCTCCACTTT.

J is TRBJ2-2 and V is TRBV5-1; TRBD1 agrees at 9 bases. Trimming removed 5 bases from V and 5 bases from J; junction bases left unmatched: 10. Germline loops: CDR1 SGHRS, CDR2 YFSETQ. The CDR3 contains 16 residues. The CDR3 here is CASRLTGGVGTGELFF. For the CDR3, the DNA is TGCGCCAGCAGATTAACAGGGGGCGTAGGTACCGGGGAGCTGTTTTTT. Drawing the rest from reference TRBV5-1 and TRBJ2-2, the complete variable domain is KAGVTQTPRYLIKTRGQQVTLSCSPISGHRSVSWYQQTPGQGLQFLFEYFSETQRNKGNFPGRFSGRQFSNSRSEMNVSTLELGDSALYLCASRLTGGVGTGELFFGEGSRLTVL.

This clone appeared once. CDR3 sequence reads: CASSLESLRTDTQYF. CDR3 DNA sequence: TGCGCCAGCAGCTTGGAATCCCTCCGCACAGATACGCAGTATTTT. V usage is TRBV5-1 and J usage is TRBJ2-3; D is ambiguous. CDR3 length: 15 residues. V shed 0 bases and J shed 1 base, with 9 bases lying between them. Germline values: CDR1 SGHRS, CDR2 YFSETQ.

Note on this clone: Other DNA sequences of this sample code for an identical CDR3. The V gene is TRBV6-1, the J gene TRBJ2-7; 7 nucleotides match TRBD1. This CDR3 comprises 15 residues. The germline V gene has CDR1 MNHNS and CDR2 SASEGT. V was clipped by 0 bases and J by 4 bases; unmatched bases: 6. Here the CDR3 DNA reads TGTGCCAGCAGTGAAGCCGGGACAGTAACTTACGAGCAGTACTTC. Translation: CASSEAGTVTYEQYF.

This clone was observed a few times. The chain has TRBV9 and TRBJ1-2, with 8 bases matching TRBD1. After removal of 4 bases from V and 7 bases from J, the junction contained 12 bases not matched to a gene. Germline loops: CDR1 SGDLS, CDR2 YYNGEE. The CDR3 spans 15 residues. The CDR3 DNA follows: TGTGCCAGCAGCCCTTCGACAGGGGTTTCTAGTGGCTACACCTTC. Translated: CASSPSTGVSSGYTF.

The V call is TRBV29-1, the J call TRBJ2-1; TRBD1 agrees at 7 bases. With V trimmed by 4 bases and J by 9 bases, 3 bases remained unmatched. Germline V gene data show CDR1 as SQVTM and CDR2 as ANQGSEA. This CDR3 is built from 11 residues. CDR3 amino acids: CSVGTGGEQFF. In DNA, the CDR3 is TGCAGCGTTGGGACAGGAGGTGAGCAGTTCTTC.

The chain uses TRBV11-2 and TRBJ1-1, with D tentatively TRBD1 (5 bases). Germline V gene sequence: CDR1 SGHAT, CDR2 FQNNGV. CDR3 length: 14 amino acids. Deletions cut 5 bases from V and 0 bases from J, with 10 bases between. The CDR3 loop is CASSDRAMNTEAFF. The CDR3 DNA is TGTGCCAGCAGCGACAGAGCCATGAACACTGAAGCTTTCTTT.

For this clone: The same CDR3 arises from other DNA sequences in this sample as well. This chain joins TRBV5-1 and TRBJ2-7; D gene uncertain. Germline CDR1 reads SGHRS; CDR2 reads YFSETQ. Trimming took 0 bases from V and 0 from J, leaving 7 bases between them. The CDR3 contains 14 residues. CDR3: CASSLVPGSYEQYF. Here the CDR3 DNA reads TGCGCCAGCAGCTTGGTACCCGGCTCCTACGAGCAGTACTTC. The whole variable domain, remainder taken from reference TRBV5-1 and TRBJ2-7, is KAGVTQTPRYLIKTRGQQVTLSCSPISGHRSVSWYQQTPGQGLQFLFEYFSETQRNKGNFPGRFSGRQFSNSRSEMNVSTLELGDSALYLCASSLVPGSYEQYFGPGTRLTVT.

This clone showed up just once. The CDR3 spells CASSGAVGNSPLHF. CDR3 in DNA: TGTGCCAGTTCAGGGGCCGTGGGTAATTCACCCCTCCACTTT. V and J are TRBV27 and TRBJ1-6; D is perhaps TRBD1 (6 bases). Germline CDR1 and CDR2: MNHEY and SMNVEV (reference sequence). The CDR3 is 14 amino acids. The V end was cut by 9 bases, the J end by 6 bases, with 15 bases between.

The V call is TRBV18, the J call TRBJ1-5, with D possibly TRBD1 on 5 matching bases. Germline CDR1 reads KGHSH; CDR2 reads LQKENI. V was pared by 3 bases and J by 5 bases, with 8 bases between. This CDR3 has 13 amino acids. This chain's CDR3 is CASSPRGDQPQHF. CDR3 sequence (DNA): TGTGCCAGCTCACCGCGGGGGGATCAGCCCCAGCATTTT.

V is TRBV15 and J is TRBJ2-6, with D possibly TRBD1 on 6 matching bases. This CDR3 spans 16 amino acids. Trimming removed 7 bases at V and 4 bases at J, with 17 bases between. CDR1 and CDR2 (germline): LNHNV, YYDKDF (reference sequence). CDR3 bases: TGTGCCACCACCCTACCACAGGGAGCGGGGGCCAACGTCCTGACTTTC. Encoded protein: CATTLPQGAGANVLTF.

The chain joins TRBV29-1 to TRBJ1-2; perhaps TRBD1 as D (5 bases). The CDR3 is 14 amino acids. V lost 3 bases to trimming and J lost 6 bases, with 17 bases between them. Germline-derived CDR1 and CDR2 are SQVTM and ANQGSEA. The CDR3 is CSVDRGAALDGYTF. The CDR3 DNA sequence: TGCAGCGTTGATAGGGGCGCGGCACTTGATGGCTACACCTTC.

This chain uses TRBV10-3 with TRBJ2-7; TRBD1 might be the D (6 bases). Germline CDR1 reads ENHRY; CDR2 reads SYGVKD. V lost 3 bases and J lost 4, with 16 bases in between. There are 15 residues in the CDR3. The DNA of the CDR3 is TGTGCCATCAGTGAAGTCAGGGGTTCTAGTTACGAGCAGTACTTC. Its translation is CAISEVRGSSYEQYF.

CDR3 in DNA: TGTGCCAGCAGCTTACTAGCGGCCACAGATACGCAGTATTTT. It encodes CASSLLAATDTQYF. V is TRBV5-4 and J is TRBJ2-3, with 8 bases that match TRBD2. The V gene's germline CDR1 is SGHNT and CDR2 YYREEE (reference sequence). The CDR3 runs to 14 residues. J gave up 2 bases and V 2 bases, and 1 base lay outside the gene matches. The full variable domain, in which reference TRBV5-4 and TRBJ2-3 provide the parts outside the CDR3, is ETGVTQSPTHLIKTRGQQVTLRCSSQSGHNTVSWYQQALGQGPQFIFQYYREEENGRGNFPPRFSGLQFPNYSSELNVNALELDDSALYLCASSLLAATDTQYFGPGTRLTVL.

This rearrangement joins TRBV6-2 or TRBV6-3 to TRBJ1-1, with D unresolved. CDR1 and CDR2 from the germline V gene are MNHEY and SVGEGT. CDR3 length: 11 residues. V lost 5 bases, J lost 8 bases, and 9 bases lay in between. CDR3 DNA: TGTGCCAGCAGTCGACGGGAGGAAGCTTTCTTT. This codes for CASSRREEAFF.